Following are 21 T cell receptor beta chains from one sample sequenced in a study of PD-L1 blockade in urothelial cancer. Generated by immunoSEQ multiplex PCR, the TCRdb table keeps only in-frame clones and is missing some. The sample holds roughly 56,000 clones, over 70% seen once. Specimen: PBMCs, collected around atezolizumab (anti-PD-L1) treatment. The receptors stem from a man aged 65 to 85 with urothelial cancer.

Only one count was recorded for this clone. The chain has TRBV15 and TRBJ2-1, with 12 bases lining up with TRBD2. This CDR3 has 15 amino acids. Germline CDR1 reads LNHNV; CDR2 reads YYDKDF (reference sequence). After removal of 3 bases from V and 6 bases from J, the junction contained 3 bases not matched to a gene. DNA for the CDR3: TGTGCCACCAGCAGCGGACTAGCGGGAATCAATGAGCAGTTCTTC. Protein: CATSSGLAGINEQFF. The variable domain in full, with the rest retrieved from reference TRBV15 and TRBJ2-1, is DAMVIQNPRYQVTQFGKPVTLSCSQTLNHNVMYWYQQKSSQAPKLLFHYYDKDFNNEADTPDNFQSRRPNTSFCFLDIRSPGLGDTAMYLCATSSGLAGINEQFFGPGTRLTVL.

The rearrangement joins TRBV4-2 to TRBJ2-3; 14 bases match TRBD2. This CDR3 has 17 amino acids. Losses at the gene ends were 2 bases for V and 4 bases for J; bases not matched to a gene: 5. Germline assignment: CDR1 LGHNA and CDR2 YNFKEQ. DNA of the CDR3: TGTGCCAGCAGCCAAATGACTAGCGGGAGGGTCGCAGATACGCAGTATTTT. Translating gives CASSQMTSGRVADTQYF.

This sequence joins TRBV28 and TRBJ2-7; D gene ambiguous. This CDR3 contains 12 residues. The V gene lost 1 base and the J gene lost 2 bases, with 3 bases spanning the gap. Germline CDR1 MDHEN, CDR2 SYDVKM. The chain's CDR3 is CASSLLAYEQYF. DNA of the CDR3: TGTGCCAGCAGTTTATTAGCCTACGAGCAGTACTTC.

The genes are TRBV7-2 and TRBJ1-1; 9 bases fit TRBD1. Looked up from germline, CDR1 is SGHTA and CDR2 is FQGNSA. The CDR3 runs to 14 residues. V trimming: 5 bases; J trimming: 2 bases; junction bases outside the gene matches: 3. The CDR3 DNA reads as TGTGCCAGCAGCCGGGACAGGGCAAACACTGAAGCTTTCTTT. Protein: CASSRDRANTEAFF. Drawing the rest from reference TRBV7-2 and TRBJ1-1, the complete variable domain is GAGVSQSPSNKVTEKGKDVELRCDPISGHTALYWYRQSLGQGLEFLIYFQGNSAPDKSGLPSDRFSAERTGGSVSTLTIQRTQQEDSAVYLCASSRDRANTEAFFGQGTRLTVV.

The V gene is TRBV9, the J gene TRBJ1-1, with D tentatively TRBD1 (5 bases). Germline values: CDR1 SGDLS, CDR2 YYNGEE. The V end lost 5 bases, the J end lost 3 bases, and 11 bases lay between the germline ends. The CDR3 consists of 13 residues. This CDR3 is CASSPGLDTEAFF. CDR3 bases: TGTGCCAGCAGTCCAGGGTTAGACACTGAAGCTTTCTTT.

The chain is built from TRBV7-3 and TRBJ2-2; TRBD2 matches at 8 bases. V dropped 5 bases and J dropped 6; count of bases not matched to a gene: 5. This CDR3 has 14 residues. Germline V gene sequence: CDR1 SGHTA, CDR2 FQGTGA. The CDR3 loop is CASSPGLAAGELFF. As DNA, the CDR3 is TGTGCCAGCAGCCCAGGACTAGCCGCCGGGGAGCTGTTTTTT.

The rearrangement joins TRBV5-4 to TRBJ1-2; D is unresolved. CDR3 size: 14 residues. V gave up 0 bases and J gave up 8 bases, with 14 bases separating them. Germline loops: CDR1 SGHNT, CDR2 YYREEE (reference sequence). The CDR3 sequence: CASSLVGHSRGYTF. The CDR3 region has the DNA TGTGCCAGCAGCTTGGTAGGCCATTCGAGGGGCTACACCTTC.

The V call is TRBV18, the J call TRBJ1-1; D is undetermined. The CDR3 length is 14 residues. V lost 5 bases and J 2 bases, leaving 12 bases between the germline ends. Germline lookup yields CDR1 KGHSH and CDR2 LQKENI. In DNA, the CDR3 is TGTGCCAGCTCAGAGACACGCTTAAACACTGAAGCTTTCTTT. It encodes CASSETRLNTEAFF.

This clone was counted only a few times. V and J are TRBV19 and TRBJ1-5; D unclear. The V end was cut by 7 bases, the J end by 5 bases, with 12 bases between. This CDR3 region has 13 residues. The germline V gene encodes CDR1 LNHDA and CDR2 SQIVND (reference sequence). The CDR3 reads CASTFGEDQPQHF. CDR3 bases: TGTGCCAGTACGTTCGGCGAGGATCAGCCCCAGCATTTT.

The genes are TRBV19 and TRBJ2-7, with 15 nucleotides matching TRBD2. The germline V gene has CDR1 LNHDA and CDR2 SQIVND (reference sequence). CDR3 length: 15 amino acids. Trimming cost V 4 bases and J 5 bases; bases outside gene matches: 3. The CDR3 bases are TGTGCCAGTAGTACCGGACTAGCGGGAGGGGACGAGCAGTACTTC. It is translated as CASSTGLAGGDEQYF.

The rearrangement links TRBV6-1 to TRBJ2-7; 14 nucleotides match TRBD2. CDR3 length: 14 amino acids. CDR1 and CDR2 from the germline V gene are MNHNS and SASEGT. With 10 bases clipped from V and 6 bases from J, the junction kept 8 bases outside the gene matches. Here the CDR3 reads CATKGLAGVVEQYF. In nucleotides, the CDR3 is TGTGCCACCAAGGGACTAGCGGGAGTCGTCGAGCAGTACTTC.

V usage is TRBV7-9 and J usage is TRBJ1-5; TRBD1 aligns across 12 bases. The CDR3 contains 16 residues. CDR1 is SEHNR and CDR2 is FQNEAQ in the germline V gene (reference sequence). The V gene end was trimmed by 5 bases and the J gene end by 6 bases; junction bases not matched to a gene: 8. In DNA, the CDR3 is TGTGCCAGCAGCCCCGGGACAGGGGGCGAGGGTCAGCCCCAGCATTTT. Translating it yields CASSPGTGGEGQPQHF.

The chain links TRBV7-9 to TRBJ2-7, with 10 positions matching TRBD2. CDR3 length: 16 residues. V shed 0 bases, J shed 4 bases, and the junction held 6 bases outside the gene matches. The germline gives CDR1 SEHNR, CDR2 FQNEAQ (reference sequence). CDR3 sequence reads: CASSLAGGTSEYEQYF. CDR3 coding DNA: TGTGCCAGCAGCTTAGCTGGAGGGACTAGCGAATACGAGCAGTACTTC.

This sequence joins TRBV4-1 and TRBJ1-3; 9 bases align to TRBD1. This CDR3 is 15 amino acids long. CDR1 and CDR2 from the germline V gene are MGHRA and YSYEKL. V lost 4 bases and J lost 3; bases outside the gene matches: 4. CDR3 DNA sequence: TGCGCCAGCAGCCGGGACAGGGCCTTTGGAAACACCATATATTTT. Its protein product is CASSRDRAFGNTIYF.

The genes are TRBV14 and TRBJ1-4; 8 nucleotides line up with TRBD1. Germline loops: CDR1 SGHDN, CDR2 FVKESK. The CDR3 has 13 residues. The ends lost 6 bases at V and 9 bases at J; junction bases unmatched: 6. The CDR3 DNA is TGTGCCAGCAGGCCAGGGGGCAGGAAAAAACTGTTTTTT. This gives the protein CASRPGGRKKLFF.

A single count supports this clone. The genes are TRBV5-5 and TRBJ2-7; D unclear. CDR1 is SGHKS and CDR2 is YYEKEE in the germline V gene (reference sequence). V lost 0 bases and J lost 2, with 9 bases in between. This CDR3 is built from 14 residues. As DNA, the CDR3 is TGTGCCAGCAGCTTGGGGTTGGGCCCCTACGAGCAGTACTTC. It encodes CASSLGLGPYEQYF.

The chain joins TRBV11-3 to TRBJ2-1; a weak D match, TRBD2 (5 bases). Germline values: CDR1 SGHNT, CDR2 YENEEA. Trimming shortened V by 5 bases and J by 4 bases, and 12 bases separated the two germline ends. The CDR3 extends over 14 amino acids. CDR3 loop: CASSPEGPYNEQFF. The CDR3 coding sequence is TGTGCCAGCAGCCCAGAGGGCCCGTACAATGAGCAGTTCTTC.

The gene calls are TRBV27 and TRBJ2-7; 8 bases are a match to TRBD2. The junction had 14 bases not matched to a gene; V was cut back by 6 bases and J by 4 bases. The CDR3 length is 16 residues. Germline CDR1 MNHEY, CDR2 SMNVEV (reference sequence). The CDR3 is CASSSPLSGSRYEQYF. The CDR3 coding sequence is TGTGCCAGCAGCTCCCCCCTCAGCGGGAGTAGGTACGAGCAGTACTTC.

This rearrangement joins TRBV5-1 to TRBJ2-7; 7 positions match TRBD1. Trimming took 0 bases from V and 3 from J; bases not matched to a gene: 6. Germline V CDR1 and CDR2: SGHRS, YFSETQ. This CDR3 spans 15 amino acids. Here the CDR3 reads CASSLDGTEYYEQYF. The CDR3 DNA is TGCGCCAGCAGCTTGGACGGGACAGAGTACTACGAGCAGTACTTC.

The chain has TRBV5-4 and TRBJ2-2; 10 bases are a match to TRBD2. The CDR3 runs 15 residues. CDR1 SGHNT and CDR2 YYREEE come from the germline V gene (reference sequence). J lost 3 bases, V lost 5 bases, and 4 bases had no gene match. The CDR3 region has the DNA TGTGCCAGCAGACGGACTAGCGGAGACACCGGGGAGCTGTTTTTT. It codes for CASRRTSGDTGELFF.

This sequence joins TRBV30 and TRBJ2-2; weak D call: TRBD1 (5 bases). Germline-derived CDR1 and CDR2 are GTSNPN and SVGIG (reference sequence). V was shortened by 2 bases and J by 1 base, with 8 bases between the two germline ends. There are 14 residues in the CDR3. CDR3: CAWSRGLNTGELFF. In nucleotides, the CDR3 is TGTGCCTGGAGTAGGGGTCTGAACACCGGGGAGCTGTTTTTT.